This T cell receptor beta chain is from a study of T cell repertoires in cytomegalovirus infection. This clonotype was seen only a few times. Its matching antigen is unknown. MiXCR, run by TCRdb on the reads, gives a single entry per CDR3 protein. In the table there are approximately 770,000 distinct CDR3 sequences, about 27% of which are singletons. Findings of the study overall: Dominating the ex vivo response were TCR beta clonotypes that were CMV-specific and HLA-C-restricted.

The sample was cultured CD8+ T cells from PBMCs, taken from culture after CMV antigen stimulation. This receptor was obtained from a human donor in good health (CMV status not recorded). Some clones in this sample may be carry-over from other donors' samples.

The CDR3 DNA sequence: TGTGCCAGCAGCCCTACCTTAGGGGGACAGGGGGATGGCTACACCTTC. It yields the protein CASSPTLGGQGDGYTF. The chain couples TRBV7-6 to TRBJ1-2, with 11 positions matching TRBD1. The CDR3 sequence is 16 residues long. CDR1 and CDR2 from the germline V gene are SGHVS and FNYEAQ. Losses at the gene ends were 5 bases for V and 6 bases for J; bases not matched to a gene: 11.